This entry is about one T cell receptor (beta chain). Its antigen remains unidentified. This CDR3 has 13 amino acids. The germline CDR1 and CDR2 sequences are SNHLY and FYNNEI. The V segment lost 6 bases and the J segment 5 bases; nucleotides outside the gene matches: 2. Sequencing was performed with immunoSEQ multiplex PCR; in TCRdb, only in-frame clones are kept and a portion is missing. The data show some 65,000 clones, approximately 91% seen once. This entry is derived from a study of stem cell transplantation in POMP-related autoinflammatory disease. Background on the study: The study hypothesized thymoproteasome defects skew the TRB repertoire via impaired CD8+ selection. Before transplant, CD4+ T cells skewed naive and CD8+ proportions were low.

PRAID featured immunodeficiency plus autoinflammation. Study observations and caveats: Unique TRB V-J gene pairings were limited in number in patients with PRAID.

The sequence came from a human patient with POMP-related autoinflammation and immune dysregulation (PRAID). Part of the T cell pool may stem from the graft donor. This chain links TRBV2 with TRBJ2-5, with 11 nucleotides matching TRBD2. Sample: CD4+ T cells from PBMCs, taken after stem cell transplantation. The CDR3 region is CASRLAGAETQYF. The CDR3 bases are TGTGCCAGCAGACTAGCGGGAGCGGAGACCCAGTACTTC.